This T cell receptor beta chain was obtained from a study of Ad26.COV2.S vaccination and SARS-CoV-2 variants. Study context: By the intramuscular route, Ad26.COV2.S was given once, or twice 56 days apart.

Concerning this clone: The antigen remains unidentified.

Notes on the study in general: Total responses of T cells may have been underestimated by the analyses of TCR breadth and depth. Participants in the vaccine arm had higher spike-specific TCR breadth; placebo recipients had lower.

CDR3 length: 17 residues. Trimming took 4 bases from V and 0 from J; bases not matched to a gene: 11. CDR1 SNHLY and CDR2 FYNNEI come from the germline V gene. Produced via immunoSEQ multiplex PCR; TCRdb's table is partial and in-frame only. The sample gives about 390,000 clones, approximately 90% of which show up once; 3.5% is in the top ten. Specified treatment: over 15 received Ad26.COV2.S at low or high dose, single or two shots; several received placebo; per-sample allocation not given. Following the first vaccine or placebo injection, samples were taken on day 63. The donor was a Boston adult aged 18-55 years.

The chain combines TRBV2 with TRBJ1-2, with 7 bases fitting TRBD1. The sequence derives from a person aged 18-65 years who received the Ad26.COV2.S COVID-19 vaccine or a placebo. The specimen was peripheral blood, collected in a trial of Ad26.COV2.S vaccine versus placebo. The CDR3 is CASSALQGRIANYGYTF. The CDR3, as DNA: TGTGCCAGCAGTGCACTACAGGGGAGAATAGCTAACTATGGCTACACCTTC.